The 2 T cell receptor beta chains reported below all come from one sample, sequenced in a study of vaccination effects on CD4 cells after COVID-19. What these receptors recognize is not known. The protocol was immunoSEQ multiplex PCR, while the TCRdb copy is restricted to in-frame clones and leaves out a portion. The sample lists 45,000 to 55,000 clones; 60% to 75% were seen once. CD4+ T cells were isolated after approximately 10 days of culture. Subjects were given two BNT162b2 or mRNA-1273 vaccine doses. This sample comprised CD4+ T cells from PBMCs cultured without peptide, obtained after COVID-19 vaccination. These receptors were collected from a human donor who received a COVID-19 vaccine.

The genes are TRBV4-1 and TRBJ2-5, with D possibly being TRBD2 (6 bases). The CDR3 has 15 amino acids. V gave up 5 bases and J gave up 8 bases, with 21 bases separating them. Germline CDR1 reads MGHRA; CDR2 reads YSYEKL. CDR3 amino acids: CASSEAQLAAITQYF. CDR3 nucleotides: TGCGCCAGCAGCGAGGCCCAACTAGCAGCGATAACCCAGTACTTC.

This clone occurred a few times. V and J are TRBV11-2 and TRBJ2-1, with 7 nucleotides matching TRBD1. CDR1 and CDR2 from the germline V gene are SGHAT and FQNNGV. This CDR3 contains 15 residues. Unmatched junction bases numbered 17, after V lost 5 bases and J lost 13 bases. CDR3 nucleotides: TGTGCCAGCAGCACCTACAGGGGCGGTCGAGCGGAACAGTTCTTC. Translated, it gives CASSTYRGGRAEQFF.